This paragraph covers one T cell receptor (beta chain) sequence. The target of this receptor is not known. No much larger clonotype is one base removed from it; base qualities were not supplied. These data belong to a study of blood T cell repertoires in COVID-19 (dated by TCRdb to 2020 to 2021). A note on the overall study: Samples from collaborators originated in the United States, Italy and Spain and spanned both the acute and convalescent phases of COVID-19. The prospective study material was composed of cDNA or gDNA derived from T cells, B-cell-depleted T cells, or PBMCs. The dataset comprised deeply sampled blood TCRbeta repertoires from subjects exposed to, actively infected with, or recovered from COVID-19. The repertoires were released in a freely available public database intended as a resource for research on the immune response to SARS-CoV-2. Samples came from the ongoing ImmuneRACE study (first 160 participants) plus 1,254 subjects from 6 global collaborators. Sample metadata almost always included a de-identified subject ID, COVID-19 status, age in years and sex. Where HLA class I and class II types were available, the types were taken from metadata supplied by the sample provider, not from assay-based typing.

The immunoSEQ Assay, a bias-controlled multiplex PCR, was used to amplify TCRbeta CDR3 regions from genomic DNA. In the original analysis: The number of nucleated cells in each sample was estimated from the amplification of reference gene primers within the assay. Sequence reads were collapsed and filtered to measure the absolute abundance of every unique TCRbeta CDR3 rearrangement. For each sample, productive Simpson clonality was calculated as the square root of Simpson's diversity index over productive rearrangements. TCRdb took over this immuneACCESS table, retaining in-frame rearrangements with V and J assigned. Such tables are incomplete; in checked studies, under half of the missing clones stem from an unresolved V gene, and the remainder is unexplained. From that table come the V and J calls and clone size; the DNA was used to work out D and trimming. Counted in this sample were about 250,000 clones; 70% to 90% of them appeared once. Together, the top ten hold about 3% of the sample.

The collaborating institutions used their own protocols to collect whole blood in K2EDTA tubes. For TCRbeta analysis, collaborators shipped samples in one of three forms: frozen whole blood, isolated PBMCs, or DNA extracted from either of those sample types. Overall study results and their limits: The amount of clinical and demographic metadata varied by source and participant and was provided uncurated.

From the germline V gene, CDR1 is SGHVS and CDR2 is FQNEAQ. Ends trimmed: V by 4 bases, J by 4 bases; bases unmatched to a gene: 9. The CDR3 goes from the cysteine to the phenylalanine over 16 residues. The retained sequence is limited to the CDR3, 48 bases, with the frame set at the first base. The V and J genes are TRBV7-8 and TRBJ2-1; 8 bases in the middle match TRBD2. Specimen: peripheral blood. The source of this sequence is a man in his late teens or twenties with active or convalescent COVID-19. CDR3 sequence: CASSSARTSGYNEQFF. The nucleotide sequence reads as follows: TGTGCCAGCAGCTCGGCCCGAACTAGCGGTTACAATGAGCAGTTCTTC.